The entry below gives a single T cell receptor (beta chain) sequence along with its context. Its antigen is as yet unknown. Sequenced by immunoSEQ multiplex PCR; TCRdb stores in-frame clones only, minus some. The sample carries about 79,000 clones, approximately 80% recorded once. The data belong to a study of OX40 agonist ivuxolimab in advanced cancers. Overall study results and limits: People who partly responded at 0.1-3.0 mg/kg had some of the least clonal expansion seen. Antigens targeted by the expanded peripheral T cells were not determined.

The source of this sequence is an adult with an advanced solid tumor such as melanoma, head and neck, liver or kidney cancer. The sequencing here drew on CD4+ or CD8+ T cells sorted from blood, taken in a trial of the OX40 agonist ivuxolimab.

In nucleotides, the CDR3 is TGCGCCAGCAGCCAAAGAGCTAGCGGGGAGAGAGAGACCCAGTACTTC. It codes for CASSQRASGERETQYF. The chain links TRBV4-3 to TRBJ2-5; 9 bases map to TRBD2. The CDR3 covers 16 residues. Germline CDR1 reads LGHNA; CDR2 reads YSLEER. V trimming: 2 bases; J trimming: 4 bases; junction bases outside the gene matches: 8.